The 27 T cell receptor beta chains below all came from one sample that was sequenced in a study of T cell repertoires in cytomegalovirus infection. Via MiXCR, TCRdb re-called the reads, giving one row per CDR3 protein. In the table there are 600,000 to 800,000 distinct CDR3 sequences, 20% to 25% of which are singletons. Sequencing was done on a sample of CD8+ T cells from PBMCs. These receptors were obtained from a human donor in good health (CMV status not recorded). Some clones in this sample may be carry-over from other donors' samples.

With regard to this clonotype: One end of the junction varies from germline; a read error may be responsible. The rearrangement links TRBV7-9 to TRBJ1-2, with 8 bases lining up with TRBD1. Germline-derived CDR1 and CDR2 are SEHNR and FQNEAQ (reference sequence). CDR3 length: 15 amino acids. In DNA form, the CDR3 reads TGTACCAGCACTTTAGGGGCAGGGGGCCGCCGCGGCTACACCTTC. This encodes CTSTLGAGGRRGYTF.

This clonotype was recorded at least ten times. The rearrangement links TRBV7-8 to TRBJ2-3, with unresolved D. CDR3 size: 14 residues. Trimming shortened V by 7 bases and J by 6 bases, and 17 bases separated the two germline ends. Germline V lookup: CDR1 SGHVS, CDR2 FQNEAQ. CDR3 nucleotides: TGTGCCAGCACCGCCAACTTGATCGCGGATACGCAGTATTTT. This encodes CASTANLIADTQYF.

CDR3 sequence reads: CASSPARIAGGPRYEQFF. The CDR3, as DNA: TGTGCCAGCAGCCCAGCGAGAATAGCGGGGGGGCCGAGGTATGAGCAGTTCTTC. The V gene is TRBV7-2, the J gene TRBJ2-1, with 11 bases aligning to TRBD2. The CDR3 covers 18 residues. The V gene's germline CDR1 is SGHTA and CDR2 FQGNSA. Unmatched junction bases numbered 17, after V lost 5 bases and J lost 8 bases.

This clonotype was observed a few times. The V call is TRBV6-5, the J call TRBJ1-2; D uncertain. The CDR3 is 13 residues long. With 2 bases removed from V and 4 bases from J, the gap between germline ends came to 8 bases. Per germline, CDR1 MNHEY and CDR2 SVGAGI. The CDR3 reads CASSYRPVYGYTF. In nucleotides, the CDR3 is TGTGCCAGCAGTTACAGGCCGGTCTATGGCTACACCTTC.

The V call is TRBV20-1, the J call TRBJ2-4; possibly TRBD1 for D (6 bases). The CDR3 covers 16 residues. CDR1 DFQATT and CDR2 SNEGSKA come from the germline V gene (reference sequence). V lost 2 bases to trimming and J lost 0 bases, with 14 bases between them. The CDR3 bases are TGCAGTGCTAGAAACGGACAGCTTGAAGCCAAAAACATTCAGTACTTC. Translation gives CSARNGQLEAKNIQYF.

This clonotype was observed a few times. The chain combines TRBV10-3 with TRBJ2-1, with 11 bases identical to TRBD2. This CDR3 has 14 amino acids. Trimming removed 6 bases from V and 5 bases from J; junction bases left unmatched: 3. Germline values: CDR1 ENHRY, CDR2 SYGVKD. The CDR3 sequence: CAISSLAGDNEQFF. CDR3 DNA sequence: TGTGCCATCAGCTCACTAGCGGGGGACAATGAGCAGTTCTTC.

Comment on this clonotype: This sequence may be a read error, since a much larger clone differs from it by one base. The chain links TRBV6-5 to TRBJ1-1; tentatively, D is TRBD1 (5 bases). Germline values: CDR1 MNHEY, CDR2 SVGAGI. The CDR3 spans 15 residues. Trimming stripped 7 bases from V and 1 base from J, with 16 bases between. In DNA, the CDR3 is TGTGCCAGCAATTCCTCGGGGCCCAGGAACACTGAAGCTTTCTTT. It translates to CASNSSGPRNTEAFF.

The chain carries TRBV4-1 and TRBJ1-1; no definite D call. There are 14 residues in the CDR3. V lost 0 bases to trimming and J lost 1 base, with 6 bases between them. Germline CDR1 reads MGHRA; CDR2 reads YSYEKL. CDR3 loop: CASSQEGKNTEAFF. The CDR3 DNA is TGCGCCAGCAGCCAAGAGGGCAAGAACACTGAAGCTTTCTTT.

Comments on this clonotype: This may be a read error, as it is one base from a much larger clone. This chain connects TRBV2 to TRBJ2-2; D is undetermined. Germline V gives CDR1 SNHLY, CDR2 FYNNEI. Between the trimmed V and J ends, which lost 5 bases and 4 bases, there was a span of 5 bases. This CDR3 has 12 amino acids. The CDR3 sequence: CASSHSTGELFF. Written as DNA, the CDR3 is TGTGCCAGCAGTCACAGCACCGGGGAGCTGTTTTTT.

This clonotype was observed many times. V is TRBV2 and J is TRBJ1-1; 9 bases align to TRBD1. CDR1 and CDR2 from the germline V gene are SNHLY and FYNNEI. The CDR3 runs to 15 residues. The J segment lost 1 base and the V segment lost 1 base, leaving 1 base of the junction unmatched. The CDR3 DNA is TGTGCCAGCAGTGAAGGACAGGGGGGGAACACTGAAGCTTTCTTT. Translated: CASSEGQGGNTEAFF.

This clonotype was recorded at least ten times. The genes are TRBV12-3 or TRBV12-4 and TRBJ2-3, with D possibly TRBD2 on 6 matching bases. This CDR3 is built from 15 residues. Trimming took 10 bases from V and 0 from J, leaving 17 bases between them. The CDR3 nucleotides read TGTGCCACCTCCGCGGGGACGTCTAGCACAGATACGCAGTATTTT. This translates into CATSAGTSSTDTQYF.

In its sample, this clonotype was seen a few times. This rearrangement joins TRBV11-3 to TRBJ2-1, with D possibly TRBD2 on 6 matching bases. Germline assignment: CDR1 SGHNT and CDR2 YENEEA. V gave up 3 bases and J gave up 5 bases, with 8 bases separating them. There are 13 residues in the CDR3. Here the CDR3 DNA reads TGTGCCAGCAGCTTGGACTACAACAATGAGCAGTTCTTC. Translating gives CASSLDYNNEQFF.

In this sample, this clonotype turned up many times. As DNA, the CDR3 is TGTGCCAGCAGCCGGTTCGACGAAAGAAGGACCGGGGAGCTGTTTTTT. This translates into CASSRFDERRTGELFF. V gene TRBV7-9 combines with J gene TRBJ2-2; no reliable D call. This CDR3 region has 16 residues. The germline gives CDR1 SEHNR, CDR2 FQNEAQ (reference sequence). V lost 5 bases and J lost 5, with 18 bases in between. The complete variable domain, with remaining parts taken from reference TRBV7-9 and TRBJ2-2, reads DTGVSQNPRHKITKRGQNVTFRCDPISEHNRLYWYRQTLGQGPEFLTYFQNEAQLEKSRLLSDRFSAERPKGSFSTLEIQRTEQGDSAMYLCASSRFDERRTGELFFGEGSRLTVL.

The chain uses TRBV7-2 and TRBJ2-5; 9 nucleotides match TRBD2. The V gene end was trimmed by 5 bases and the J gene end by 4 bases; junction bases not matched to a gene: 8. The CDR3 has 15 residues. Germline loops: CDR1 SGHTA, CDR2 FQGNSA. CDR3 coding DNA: TGTGCCAGCAGCGGGGTTAGCGGGGGAGCAGAGACCCAGTACTTC. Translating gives CASSGVSGGAETQYF.

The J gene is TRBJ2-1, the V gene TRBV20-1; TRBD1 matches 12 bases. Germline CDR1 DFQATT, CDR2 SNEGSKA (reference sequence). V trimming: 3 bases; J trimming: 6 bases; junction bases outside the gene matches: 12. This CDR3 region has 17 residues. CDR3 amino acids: CSASGMGQGALGNEQFF. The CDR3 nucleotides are TGCAGTGCTAGCGGTATGGGACAGGGGGCGCTGGGCAATGAGCAGTTCTTC.

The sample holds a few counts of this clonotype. DNA for the CDR3: TGTGCCAGCAGCTTACCCGCAGTGAACGAAGCTTTCTTT. It codes for CASSLPAVNEAFF. This chain links TRBV13 with TRBJ1-1; D uncertain. The V gene lost 2 bases and the J gene lost 8 bases, with 12 bases spanning the gap. This CDR3 is built from 13 residues. Germline V gene sequence: CDR1 PRHDT, CDR2 FYEKMQ (reference sequence).

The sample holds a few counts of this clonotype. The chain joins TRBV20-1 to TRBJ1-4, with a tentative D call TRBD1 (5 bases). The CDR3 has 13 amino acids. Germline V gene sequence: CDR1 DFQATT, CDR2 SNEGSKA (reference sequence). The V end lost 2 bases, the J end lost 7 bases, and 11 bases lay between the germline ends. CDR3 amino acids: CSARQAGGEKLFF. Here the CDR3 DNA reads TGCAGTGCTAGACAGGCGGGGGGTGAAAAACTGTTTTTT.

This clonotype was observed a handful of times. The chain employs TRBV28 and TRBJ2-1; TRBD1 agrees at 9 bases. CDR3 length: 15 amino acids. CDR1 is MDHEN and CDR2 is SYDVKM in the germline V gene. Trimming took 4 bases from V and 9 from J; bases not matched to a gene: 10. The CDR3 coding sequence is TGTGCCAGCAGTTCCCGGGACAGGGTCATAGGTGAGCAGTTCTTC. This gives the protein CASSSRDRVIGEQFF.

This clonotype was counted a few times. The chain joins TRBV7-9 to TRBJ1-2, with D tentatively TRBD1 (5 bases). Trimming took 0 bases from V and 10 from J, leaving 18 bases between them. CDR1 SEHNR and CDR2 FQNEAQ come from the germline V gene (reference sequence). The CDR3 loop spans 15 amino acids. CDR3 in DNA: TGTGCCAGCAGCTTAGCGCCCGGGACGGAGCTAAACTACACCTTC. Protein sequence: CASSLAPGTELNYTF.

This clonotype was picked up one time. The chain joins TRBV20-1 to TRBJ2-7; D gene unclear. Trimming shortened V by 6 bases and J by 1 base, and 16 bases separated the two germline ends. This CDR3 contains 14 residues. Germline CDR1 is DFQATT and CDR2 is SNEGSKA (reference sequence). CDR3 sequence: CSAQSGSSSYEQYF. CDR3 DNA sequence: TGCAGTGCCCAGAGTGGCAGTTCATCCTACGAGCAGTACTTC.

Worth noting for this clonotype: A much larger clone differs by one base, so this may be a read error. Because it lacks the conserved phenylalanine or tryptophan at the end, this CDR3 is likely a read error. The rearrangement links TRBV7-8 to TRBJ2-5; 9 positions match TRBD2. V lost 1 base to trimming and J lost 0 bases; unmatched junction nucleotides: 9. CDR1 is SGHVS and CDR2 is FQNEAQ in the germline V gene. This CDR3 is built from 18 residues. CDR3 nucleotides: TGTGCCAGCAGCTTAGATCGGGCAGGCGGGGGGGACCAAGAGACCCAGTACTCC. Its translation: CASSLDRAGGGDQETQYS.

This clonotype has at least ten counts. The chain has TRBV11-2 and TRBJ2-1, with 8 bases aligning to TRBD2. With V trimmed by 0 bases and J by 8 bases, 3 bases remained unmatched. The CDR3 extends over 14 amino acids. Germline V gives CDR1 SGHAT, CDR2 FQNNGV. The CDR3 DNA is TGTGCCAGCAGCTTAGAGCGGGGGGATGATGAGCAGTTCTTC. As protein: CASSLERGDDEQFF.

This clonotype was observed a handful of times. The CDR3 nucleotides are TGTGCCAGCAGCTTTTCAGGGGCGAATGAGCAGTTCTTC. Encoded protein: CASSFSGANEQFF. The rearrangement joins TRBV7-6 to TRBJ2-1; D might be TRBD1 (6 bases). V was cut by 3 bases and J by 7 bases, with 10 bases left in between. Germline loops: CDR1 SGHVS, CDR2 FNYEAQ. The CDR3 is 13 amino acids.

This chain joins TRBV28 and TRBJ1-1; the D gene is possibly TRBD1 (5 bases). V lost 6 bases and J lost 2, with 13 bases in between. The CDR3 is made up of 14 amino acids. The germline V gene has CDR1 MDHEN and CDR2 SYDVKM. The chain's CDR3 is CASRPGRANTEAFF. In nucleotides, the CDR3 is TGTGCCAGCAGACCGGGACGGGCTAACACTGAAGCTTTCTTT.

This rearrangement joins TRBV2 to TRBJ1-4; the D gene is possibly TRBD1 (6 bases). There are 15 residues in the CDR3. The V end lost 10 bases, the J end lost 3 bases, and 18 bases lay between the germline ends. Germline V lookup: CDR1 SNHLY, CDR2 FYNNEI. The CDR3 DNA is TGTGCCAACACCGTCACAGGGTTTCCTAATGAAAAACTGTTTTTT. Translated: CANTVTGFPNEKLFF.

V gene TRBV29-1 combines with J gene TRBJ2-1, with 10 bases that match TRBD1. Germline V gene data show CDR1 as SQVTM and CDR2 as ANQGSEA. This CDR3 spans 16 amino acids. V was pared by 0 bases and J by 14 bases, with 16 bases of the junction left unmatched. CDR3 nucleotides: TGCAGCGTTGAAGAGAAGGGACAGGGGTTTGGTCTGTATAAGTTCTTC. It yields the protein CSVEEKGQGFGLYKFF.

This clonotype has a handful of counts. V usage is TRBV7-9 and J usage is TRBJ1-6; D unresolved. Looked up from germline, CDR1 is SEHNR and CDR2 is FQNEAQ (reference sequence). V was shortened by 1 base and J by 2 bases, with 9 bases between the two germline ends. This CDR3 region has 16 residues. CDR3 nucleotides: TGTGCCAGCAGCTTAGGAAGTCCAACCTATAATTCACCCCTCCACTTT. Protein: CASSLGSPTYNSPLHF.